This T cell receptor beta chain is from a study of shared clonotypes between healthy human individuals. Broader study findings: On the whole, naive subsets had larger estimated richness than memory subsets had.

Healthy adults negative for HIV, lacking recent acute infections or vaccinations, served as donors. The donors, all of them Caucasian adults, lived in Nashville, Tennessee. Produced via immunoSEQ multiplex PCR; TCRdb's table is partial and in-frame only. This table holds about 2,500,000 clones, just over 90% found once. Germline-derived CDR1 and CDR2 are SGDLS and YYNGEE. There are 14 residues in the CDR3. Trimming left V 4 bases short and J 7 bases short, with 12 bases between. As regards this clone: Its antigen is unidentified.

Sequences were obtained from naive CD4+ T cells sorted from blood. The subset: CD45RA+ positively selected. This TCR came from a man aged 18 to 30 in good health. The chain couples TRBV9 to TRBJ1-6; D unclear. In DNA, the CDR3 is TGTGCCAGCAGCCCACTGGGTAGGAATTCACCCCTCCACTTT. This sequence encodes CASSPLGRNSPLHF. Combining the CDR3 with reference TRBV9 and TRBJ1-6 gives the whole variable domain DSGVTQTPKHLITATGQRVTLRCSPRSGDLSVYWYQQSLDQGLQFLIQYYNGEERAKGNILERFSAQQFPDLHSELNLSSLELGDSALYFCASSPLGRNSPLHFGNGTRLTVT.